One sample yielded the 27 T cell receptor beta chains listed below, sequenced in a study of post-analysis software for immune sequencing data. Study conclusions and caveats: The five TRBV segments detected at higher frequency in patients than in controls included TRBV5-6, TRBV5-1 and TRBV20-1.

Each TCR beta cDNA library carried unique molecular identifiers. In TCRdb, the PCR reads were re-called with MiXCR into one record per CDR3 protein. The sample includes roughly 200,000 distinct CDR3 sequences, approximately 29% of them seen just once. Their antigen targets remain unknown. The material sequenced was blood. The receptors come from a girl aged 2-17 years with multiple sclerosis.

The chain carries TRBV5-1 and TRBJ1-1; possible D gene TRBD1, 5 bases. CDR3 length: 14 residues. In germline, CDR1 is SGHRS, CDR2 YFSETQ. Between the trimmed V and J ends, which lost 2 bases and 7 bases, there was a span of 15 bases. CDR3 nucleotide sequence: TGCGCCAGCAGCTTTTGGAGGGGCCAGAATGAAGCTTTCTTT. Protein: CASSFWRGQNEAFF.

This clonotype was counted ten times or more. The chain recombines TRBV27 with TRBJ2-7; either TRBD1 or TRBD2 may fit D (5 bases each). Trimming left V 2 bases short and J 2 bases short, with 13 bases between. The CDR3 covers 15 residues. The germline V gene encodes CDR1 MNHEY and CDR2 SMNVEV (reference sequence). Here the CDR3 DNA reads TGTGCCAGCAGTTTAGTAGGGCCGGGGCCCTACGAGCAGTACTTC. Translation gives CASSLVGPGPYEQYF.

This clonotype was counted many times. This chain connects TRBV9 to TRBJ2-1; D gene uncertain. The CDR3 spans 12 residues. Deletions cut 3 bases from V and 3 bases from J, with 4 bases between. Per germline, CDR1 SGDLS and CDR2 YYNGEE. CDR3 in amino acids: CASSAGYNEQFF. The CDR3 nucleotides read TGTGCCAGCAGCGCCGGCTACAATGAGCAGTTCTTC.

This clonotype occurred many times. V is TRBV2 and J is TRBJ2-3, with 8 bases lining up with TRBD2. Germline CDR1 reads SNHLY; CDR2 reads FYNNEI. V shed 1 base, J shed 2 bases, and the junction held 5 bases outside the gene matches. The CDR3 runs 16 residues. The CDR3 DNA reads TGTGCCAGCAGTGAAGACCCCGGGGGGGCCACAGATACGCAGTATTTT. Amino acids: CASSEDPGGATDTQYF. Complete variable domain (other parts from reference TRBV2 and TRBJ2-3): EPEVTQTPSHQVTQMGQEVILRCVPISNHLYFYWYRQILGQKVEFLVSFYNNEISEKSEIFDDQFSVERPDGSNFTLKIRSTKLEDSAMYFCASSEDPGGATDTQYFGPGTRLTVL.

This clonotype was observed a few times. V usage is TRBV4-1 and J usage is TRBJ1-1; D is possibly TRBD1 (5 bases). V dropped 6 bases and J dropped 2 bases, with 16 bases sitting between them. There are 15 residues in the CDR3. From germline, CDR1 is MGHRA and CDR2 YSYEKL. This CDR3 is CASSQGQDSNTEAFF. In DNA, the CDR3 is TGCGCCAGCAGTCAGGGCCAGGACTCAAACACTGAAGCTTTCTTT.

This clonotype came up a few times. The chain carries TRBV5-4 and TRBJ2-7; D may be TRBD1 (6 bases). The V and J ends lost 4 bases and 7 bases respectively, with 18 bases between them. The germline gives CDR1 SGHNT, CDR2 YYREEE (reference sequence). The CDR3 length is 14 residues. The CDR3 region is CASSEGDRTGEQYF. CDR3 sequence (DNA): TGTGCCAGCAGCGAGGGGGATCGGACCGGGGAGCAGTACTTC.

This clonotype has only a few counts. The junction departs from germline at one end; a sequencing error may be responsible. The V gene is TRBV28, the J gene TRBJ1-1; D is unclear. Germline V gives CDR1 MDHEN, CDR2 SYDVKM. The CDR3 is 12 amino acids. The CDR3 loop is CASSLSNTEAFF. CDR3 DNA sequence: TGTGCTAGCAGCCTGTCGAACACTGAAGCTTTCTTT.

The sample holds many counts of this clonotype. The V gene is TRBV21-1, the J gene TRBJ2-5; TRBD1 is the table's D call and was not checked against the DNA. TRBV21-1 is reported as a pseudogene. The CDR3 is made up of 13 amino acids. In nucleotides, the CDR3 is TGTGCCAGAACGAAGGGACAGCAAGAGACCCAGTACTTC. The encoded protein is CARTKGQQETQYF.

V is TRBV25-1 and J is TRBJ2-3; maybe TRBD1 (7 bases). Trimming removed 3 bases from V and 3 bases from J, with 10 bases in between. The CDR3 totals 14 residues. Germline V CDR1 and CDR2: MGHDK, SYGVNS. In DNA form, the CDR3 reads TGTGCCAGCAGTGAGCCAGGGGGGACAGATACGCAGTATTTT. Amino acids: CASSEPGGTDTQYF.

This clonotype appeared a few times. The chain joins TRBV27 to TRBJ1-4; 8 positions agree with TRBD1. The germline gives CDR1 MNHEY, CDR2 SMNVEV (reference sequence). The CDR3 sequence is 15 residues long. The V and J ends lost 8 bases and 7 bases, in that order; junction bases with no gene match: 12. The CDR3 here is CASRRSDRVREKLFF. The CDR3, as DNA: TGTGCCAGCCGACGATCGGACAGGGTCCGTGAAAAACTGTTTTTT.

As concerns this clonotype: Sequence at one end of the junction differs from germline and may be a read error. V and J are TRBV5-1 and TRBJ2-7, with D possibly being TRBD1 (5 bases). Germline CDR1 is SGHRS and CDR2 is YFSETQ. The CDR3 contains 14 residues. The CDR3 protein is CAGSLRQNSYEQYF. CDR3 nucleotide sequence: TGCGCCGGCAGCTTAAGACAGAACTCCTACGAGCAGTACTTC.

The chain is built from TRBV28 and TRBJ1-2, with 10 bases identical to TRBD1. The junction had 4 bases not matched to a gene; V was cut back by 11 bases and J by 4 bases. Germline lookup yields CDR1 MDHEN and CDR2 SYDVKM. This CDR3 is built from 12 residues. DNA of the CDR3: TGTGCCGGATGGGACAGGGGCTATGGCTACACCTTC. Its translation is CAGWDRGYGYTF.

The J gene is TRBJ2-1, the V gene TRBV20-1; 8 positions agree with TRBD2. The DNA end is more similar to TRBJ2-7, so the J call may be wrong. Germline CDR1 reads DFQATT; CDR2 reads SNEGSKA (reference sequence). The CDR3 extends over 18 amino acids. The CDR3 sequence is CSAPRGAGGLVSYNEQYF. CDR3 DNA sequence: TGCAGTGCCCCCCGAGGGGCGGGGGGACTCGTTTCCTACAATGAGCAGTACTTC.

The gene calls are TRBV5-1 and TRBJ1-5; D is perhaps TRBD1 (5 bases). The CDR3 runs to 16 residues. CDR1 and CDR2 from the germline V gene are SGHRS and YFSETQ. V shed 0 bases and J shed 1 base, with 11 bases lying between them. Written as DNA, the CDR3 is TGCGCCAGCAGCTTGGACGGATGGGGGAGCAATCAGCCCCAGCATTTT. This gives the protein CASSLDGWGSNQPQHF.

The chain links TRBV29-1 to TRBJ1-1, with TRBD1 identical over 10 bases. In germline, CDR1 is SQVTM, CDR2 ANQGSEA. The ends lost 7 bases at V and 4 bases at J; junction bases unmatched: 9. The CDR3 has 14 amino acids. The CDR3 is CSATDRGRSTEAFF. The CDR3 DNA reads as TGCAGCGCGACCGACAGGGGGCGTTCCACTGAAGCTTTCTTT.

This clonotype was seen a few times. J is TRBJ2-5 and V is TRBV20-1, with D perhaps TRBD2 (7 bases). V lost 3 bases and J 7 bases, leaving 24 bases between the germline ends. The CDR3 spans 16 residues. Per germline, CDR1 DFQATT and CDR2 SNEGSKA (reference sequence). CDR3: CSASARGGALRGTQYF. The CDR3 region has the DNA TGCAGTGCTAGTGCTCGTGGGGGGGCATTGAGGGGGACCCAGTACTTC.

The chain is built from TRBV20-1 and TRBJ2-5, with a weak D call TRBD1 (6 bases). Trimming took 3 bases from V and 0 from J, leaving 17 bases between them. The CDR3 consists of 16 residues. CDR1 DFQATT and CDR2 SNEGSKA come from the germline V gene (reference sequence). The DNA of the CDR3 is TGCAGTGCTAGGGGCCCCGGACAGACGTACCAAGAGACCCAGTACTTC. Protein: CSARGPGQTYQETQYF.

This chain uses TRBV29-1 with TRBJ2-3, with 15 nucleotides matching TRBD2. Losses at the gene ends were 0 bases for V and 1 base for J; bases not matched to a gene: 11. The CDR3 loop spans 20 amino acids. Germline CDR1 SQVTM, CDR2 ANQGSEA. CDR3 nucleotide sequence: TGCAGCGTTGAAGAAACGGGGACTAGCGGGGGGACCAAAGGCACAGATACGCAGTATTTT. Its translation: CSVEETGTSGGTKGTDTQYF.

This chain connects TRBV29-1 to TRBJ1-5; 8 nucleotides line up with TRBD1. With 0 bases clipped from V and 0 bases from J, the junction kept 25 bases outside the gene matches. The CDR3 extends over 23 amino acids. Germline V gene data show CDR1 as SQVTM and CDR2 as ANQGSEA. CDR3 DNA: TGCAGCGTTGAAGAAAAGGACAGGGCTACAGTTGTTCCTAACACGCATAGCAATCAGCCCCAGCATTTT. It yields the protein CSVEEKDRATVVPNTHSNQPQHF.

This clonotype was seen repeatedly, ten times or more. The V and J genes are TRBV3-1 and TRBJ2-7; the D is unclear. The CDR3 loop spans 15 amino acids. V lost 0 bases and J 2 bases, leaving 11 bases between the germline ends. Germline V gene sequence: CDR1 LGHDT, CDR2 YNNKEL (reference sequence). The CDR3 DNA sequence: TGTGCCAGCAGCCAAGATATGGGTGAAACCTACGAGCAGTACTTC. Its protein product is CASSQDMGETYEQYF.

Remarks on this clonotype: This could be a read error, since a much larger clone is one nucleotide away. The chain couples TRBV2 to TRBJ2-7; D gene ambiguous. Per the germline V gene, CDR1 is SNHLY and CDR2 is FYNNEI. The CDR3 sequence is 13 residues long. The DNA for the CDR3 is TGTGCCGGCAGTTGGAAACAGACCTACGAGCAGTACTTC. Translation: CAGSWKQTYEQYF.

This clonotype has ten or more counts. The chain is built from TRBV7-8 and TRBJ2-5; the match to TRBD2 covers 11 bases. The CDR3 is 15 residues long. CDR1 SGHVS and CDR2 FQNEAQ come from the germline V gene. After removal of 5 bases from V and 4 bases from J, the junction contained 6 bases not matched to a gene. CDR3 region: CASSLNSGRVETQYF. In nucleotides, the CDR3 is TGTGCCAGCAGCCTCAATAGCGGGAGGGTAGAGACCCAGTACTTC.

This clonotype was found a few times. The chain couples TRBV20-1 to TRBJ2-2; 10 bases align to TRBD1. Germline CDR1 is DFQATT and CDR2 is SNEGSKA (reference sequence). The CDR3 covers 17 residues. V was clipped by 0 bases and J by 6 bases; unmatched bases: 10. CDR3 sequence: CSARDTQGQGEAGELFF. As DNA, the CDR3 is TGCAGTGCTAGAGATACCCAAGGACAGGGGGAAGCCGGGGAGCTGTTTTTT.

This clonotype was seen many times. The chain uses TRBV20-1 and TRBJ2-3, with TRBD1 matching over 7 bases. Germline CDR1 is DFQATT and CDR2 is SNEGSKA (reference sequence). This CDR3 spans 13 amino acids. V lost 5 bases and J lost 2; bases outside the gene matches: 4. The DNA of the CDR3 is TGCAGTGCTGGACAGGCGGCCACAGATACGCAGTATTTT. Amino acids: CSAGQAATDTQYF.

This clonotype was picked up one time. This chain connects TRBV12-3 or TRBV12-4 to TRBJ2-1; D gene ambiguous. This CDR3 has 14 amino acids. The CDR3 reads CAGSPLHTYNEQFF. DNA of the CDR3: TGTGCTGGCAGTCCACTACATACCTACAATGAGCAGTTCTTC.

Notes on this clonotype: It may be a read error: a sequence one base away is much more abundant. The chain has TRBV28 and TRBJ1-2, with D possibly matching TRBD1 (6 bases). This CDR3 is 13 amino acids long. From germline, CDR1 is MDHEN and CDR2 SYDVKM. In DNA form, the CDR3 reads TGTGCCAGCACCATTGGGGGGCGATATGACTACACCTTC. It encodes CASTIGGRYDYTF.

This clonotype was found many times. CDR3 bases: TGTGCCAGCAGCGTCAGGGTAGGGCGAGAGACCCAGTACTTC. Its protein product is CASSVRVGRETQYF. The chain recombines TRBV11-2 with TRBJ2-5, with D possibly being TRBD1 (5 bases). The CDR3 runs to 14 residues. The germline V gene has CDR1 SGHAT and CDR2 FQNNGV. The germline V and J ends were trimmed by 5 bases and 4 bases, with 14 bases remaining between them.